The TCR beta chain described here comes from a study of T cell responses to AZD1222 COVID-19 vaccine. Regarding the study as a whole: Among vaccine-associated CD4 TCRs, coverage spanned spike, with dominance at 160-218 and 743-854. Sampling captured repertoires only after the peak T cell response. Increased Spike-specific TCR breadth and depth were observed after two AZD1222 doses.

Libraries were prepared by immunoSEQ multiplex PCR; TCRdb keeps only in-frame clonotypes and omits some of them. This sample has about 49,000 clones; more than 60% occur once, and the top ten carry 20% to 25%. The V segment lost 5 bases and the J segment 6 bases; nucleotides outside the gene matches: 6. The CDR3 is 14 residues long. Germline V gene sequence: CDR1 LNHDA, CDR2 SQIVND (reference sequence). A note on this clone: No antigen is known for it.

Here the sequenced sample was peripheral blood, taken on day 0 of MenACWY control vaccination. The TCR sequence derives from an adult in good health. The chain links TRBV19 to TRBJ1-1; 10 positions match TRBD1. The CDR3 DNA reads as TGTGCCAGTAGTTCCGGGACAGGGGCCGCTGAAGCTTTCTTT. Its protein product is CASSSGTGAAEAFF.